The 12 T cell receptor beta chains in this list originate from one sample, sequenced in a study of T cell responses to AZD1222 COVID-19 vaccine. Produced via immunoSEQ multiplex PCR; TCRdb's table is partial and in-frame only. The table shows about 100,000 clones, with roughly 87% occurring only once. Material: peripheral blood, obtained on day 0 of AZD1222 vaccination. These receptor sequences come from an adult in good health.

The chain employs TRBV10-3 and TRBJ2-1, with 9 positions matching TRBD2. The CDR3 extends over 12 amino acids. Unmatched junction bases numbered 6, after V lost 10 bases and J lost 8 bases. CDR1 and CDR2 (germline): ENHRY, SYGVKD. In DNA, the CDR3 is TGTGCCAATAGCGGGAGTGGGGATGAGCAGTTCTTC. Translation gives CANSGSGDEQFF.

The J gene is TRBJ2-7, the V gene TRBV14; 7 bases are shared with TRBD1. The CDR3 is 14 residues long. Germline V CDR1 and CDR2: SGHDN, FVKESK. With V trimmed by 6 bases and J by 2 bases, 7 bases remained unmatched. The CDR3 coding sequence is TGTGCCAGCAGTTACCTGACAGGGCCCTACGAGCAGTACTTC. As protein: CASSYLTGPYEQYF.

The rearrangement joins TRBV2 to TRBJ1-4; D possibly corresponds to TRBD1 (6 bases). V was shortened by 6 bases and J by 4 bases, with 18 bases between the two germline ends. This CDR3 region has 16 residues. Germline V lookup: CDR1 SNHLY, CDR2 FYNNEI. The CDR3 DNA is TGTGCCAGCAGCGTTACTAGAGGGGGAATTAATGAAAAACTGTTTTTT. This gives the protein CASSVTRGGINEKLFF.

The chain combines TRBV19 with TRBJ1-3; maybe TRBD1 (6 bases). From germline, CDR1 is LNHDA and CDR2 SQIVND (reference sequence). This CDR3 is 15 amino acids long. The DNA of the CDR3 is TGTGTGGGGGCCTACCTCACCTTGGCTGGAAACACCATATATTTT. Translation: CVGAYLTLAGNTIYF.

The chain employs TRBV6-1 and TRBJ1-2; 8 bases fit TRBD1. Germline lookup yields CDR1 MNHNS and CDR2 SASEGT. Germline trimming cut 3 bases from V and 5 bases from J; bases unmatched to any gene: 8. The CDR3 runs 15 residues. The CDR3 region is CASSDRGLIGYGYTF. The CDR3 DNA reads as TGTGCCAGCAGTGACAGGGGGCTGATTGGATATGGCTACACCTTC.

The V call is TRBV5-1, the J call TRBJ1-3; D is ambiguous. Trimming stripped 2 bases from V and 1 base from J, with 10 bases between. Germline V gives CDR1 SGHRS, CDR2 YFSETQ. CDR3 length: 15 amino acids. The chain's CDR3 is CASSFGRTSGNTIYF. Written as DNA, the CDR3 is TGCGCCAGCAGCTTCGGGAGAACTTCTGGAAACACCATATATTTT.

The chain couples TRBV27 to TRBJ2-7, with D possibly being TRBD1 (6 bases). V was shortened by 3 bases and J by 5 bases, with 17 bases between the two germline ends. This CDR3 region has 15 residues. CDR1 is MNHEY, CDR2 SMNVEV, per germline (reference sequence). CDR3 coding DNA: TGTGCCAGCAGTTTCTCGACCGGGACACCCCACGAGCAGTACTTC. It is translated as CASSFSTGTPHEQYF.

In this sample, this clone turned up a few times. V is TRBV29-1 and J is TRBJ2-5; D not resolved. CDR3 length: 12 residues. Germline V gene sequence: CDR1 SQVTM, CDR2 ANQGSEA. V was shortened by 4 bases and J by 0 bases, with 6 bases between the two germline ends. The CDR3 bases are TGCAGCGTTGGTACAGACCAAGAGACCCAGTACTTC. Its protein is CSVGTDQETQYF.

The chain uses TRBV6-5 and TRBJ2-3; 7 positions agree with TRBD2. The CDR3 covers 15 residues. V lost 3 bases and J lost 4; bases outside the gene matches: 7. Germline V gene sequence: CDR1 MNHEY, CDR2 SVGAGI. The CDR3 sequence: CASSYSGTTADTQYF. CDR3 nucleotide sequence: TGTGCCAGCAGTTATTCGGGGACTACGGCAGATACGCAGTATTTT.

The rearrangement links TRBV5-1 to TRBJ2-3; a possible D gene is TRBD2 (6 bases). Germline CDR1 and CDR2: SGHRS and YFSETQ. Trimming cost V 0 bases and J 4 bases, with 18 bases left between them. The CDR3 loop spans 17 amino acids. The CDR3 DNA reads TGCGCCAGCAGCTTGGGCCCCCAGCGGACGGGGGCAGATACGCAGTATTTT. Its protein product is CASSLGPQRTGADTQYF.

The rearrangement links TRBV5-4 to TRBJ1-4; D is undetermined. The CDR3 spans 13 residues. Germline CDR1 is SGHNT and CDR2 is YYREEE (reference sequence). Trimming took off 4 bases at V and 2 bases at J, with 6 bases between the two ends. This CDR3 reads CASSTGTNEKLFF. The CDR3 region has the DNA TGTGCCAGCAGCACCGGTACTAATGAAAAACTGTTTTTT.

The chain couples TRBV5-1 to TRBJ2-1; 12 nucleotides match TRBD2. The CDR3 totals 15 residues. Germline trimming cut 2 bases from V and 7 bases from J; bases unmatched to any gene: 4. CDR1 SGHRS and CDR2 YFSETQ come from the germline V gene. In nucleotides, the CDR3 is TGCGCCAGCAGCTTACTAGCGGGAGGAGGTAATGAGCAGTTCTTC. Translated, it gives CASSLLAGGGNEQFF.